This note documents a single TCR beta chain sequence. Its specificity is unknown. CDR3 length equals 14 residues. Germline V gene sequence: CDR1 SGHRS, CDR2 YFSETQ. V was trimmed by 5 bases and J by 2 bases, leaving 12 bases between them. Only in-frame clones appear in the TCRdb table, and some are missing; sequencing was by immunoSEQ multiplex PCR. The sample holds tens of thousands of clones, roughly 89% seen once. The source of the sample is a study of T cells in localized non-small cell lung cancer. Study-level results: Multi-region tumor sequencing was not done, so intratumor heterogeneity could not be excluded.

This receptor was taken from a male donor at least 60 years old with stage II lung adenocarcinoma. This rearrangement joins TRBV5-1 to TRBJ2-3, with no clear D. This specimen was peripheral blood mononuclear cells, taken before any cancer treatment. CDR3 in amino acids: CASSSGPPTDTQYF. As DNA, the CDR3 is TGCGCCAGCAGTTCCGGGCCACCCACAGATACGCAGTATTTT.